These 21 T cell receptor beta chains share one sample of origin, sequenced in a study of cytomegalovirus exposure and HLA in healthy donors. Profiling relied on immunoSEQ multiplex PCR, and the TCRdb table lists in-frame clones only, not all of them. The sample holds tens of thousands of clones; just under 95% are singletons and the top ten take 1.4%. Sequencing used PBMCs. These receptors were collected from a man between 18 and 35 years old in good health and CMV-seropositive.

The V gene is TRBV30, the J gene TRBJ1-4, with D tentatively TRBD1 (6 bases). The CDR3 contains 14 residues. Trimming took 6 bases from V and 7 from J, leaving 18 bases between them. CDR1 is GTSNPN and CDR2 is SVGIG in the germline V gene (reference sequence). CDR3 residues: CACPRRGGSEKLFF. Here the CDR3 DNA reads TGTGCCTGCCCACGGAGGGGGGGGTCTGAAAAACTGTTTTTT.

CDR3 bases: TGTGCCAGCAGGGAAACAGGGAGCCCTAGGTCCTACGAGCAGTACTTC. This gives the protein CASRETGSPRSYEQYF. The chain couples TRBV13 to TRBJ2-7; TRBD1 is a possible D gene (6 bases). Germline V lookup: CDR1 PRHDT, CDR2 FYEKMQ (reference sequence). The CDR3 loop spans 16 amino acids. Between the trimmed V and J ends, which lost 6 bases and 1 base, there was a span of 19 bases.

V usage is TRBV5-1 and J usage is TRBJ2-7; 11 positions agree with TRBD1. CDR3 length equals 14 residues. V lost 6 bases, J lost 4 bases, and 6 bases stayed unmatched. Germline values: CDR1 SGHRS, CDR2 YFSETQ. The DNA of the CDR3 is TGCGCCAGCACCCCGGGGACAGGGGGTTACGAGCAGTACTTC. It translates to CASTPGTGGYEQYF.

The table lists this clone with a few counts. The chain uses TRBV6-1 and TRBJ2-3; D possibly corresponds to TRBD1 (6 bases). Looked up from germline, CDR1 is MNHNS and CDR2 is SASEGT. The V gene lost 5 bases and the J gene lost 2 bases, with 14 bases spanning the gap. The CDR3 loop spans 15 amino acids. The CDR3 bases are TGTGCCAGCAGTTCCAGGGGCGGCCTCACAGATACGCAGTATTTT. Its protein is CASSSRGGLTDTQYF.

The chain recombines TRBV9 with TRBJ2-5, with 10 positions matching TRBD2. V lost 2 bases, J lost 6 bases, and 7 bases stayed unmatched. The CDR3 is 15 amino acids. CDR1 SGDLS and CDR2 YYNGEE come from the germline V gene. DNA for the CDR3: TGTGCCAGCAGCGTTGCTAGCGGGAGTGGGCAGACCCAGTACTTC. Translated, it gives CASSVASGSGQTQYF.

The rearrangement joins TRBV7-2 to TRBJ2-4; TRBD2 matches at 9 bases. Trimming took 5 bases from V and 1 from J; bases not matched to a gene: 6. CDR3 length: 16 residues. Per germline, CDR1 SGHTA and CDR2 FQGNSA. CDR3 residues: CASSPTSGGAKNIQYF. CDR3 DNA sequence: TGTGCCAGCAGCCCGACTAGCGGAGGGGCCAAAAACATTCAGTACTTC.

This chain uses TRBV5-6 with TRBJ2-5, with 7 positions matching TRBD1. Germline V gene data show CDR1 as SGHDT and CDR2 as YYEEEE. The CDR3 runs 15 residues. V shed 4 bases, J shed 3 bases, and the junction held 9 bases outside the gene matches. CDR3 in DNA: TGTGCCAGCAGCGACCGACCGGGACAGAAAGAGACCCAGTACTTC. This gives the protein CASSDRPGQKETQYF.

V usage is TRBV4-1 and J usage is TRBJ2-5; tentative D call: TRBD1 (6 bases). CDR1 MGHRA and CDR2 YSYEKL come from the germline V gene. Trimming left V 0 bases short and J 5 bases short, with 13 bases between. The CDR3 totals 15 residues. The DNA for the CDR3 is TGCGCCAGCAGCCAAGATCCCCAGGGGTGGGAGACCCAGTACTTC. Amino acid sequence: CASSQDPQGWETQYF.

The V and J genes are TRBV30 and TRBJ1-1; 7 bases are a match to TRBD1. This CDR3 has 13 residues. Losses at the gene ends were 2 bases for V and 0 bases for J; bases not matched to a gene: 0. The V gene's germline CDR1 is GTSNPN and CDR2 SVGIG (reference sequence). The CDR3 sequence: CAWSQGVNTEAFF. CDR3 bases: TGTGCCTGGAGTCAGGGGGTGAACACTGAAGCTTTCTTT. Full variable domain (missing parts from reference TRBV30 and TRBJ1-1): SQTIHQWPATLVQPVGSPLSLECTVEGTSNPNLYWYRQAAGRGLQLLFYSVGIGQISSEVPQNLSASRPQDRQFILSSKKLLLSDSGFYLCAWSQGVNTEAFFGQGTRLTVV.

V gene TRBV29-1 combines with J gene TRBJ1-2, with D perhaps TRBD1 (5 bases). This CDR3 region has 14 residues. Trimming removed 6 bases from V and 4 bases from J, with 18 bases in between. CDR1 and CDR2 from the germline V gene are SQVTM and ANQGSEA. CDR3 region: CSVRAGTASYGYTF. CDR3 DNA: TGCAGCGTCAGGGCGGGGACTGCCTCCTATGGCTACACCTTC.

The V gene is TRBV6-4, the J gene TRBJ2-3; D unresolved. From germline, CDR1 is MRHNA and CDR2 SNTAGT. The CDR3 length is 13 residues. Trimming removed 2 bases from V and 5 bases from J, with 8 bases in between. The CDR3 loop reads CASSDGEEDTQYF. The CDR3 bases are TGTGCCAGCAGTGACGGAGAGGAAGATACGCAGTATTTT.

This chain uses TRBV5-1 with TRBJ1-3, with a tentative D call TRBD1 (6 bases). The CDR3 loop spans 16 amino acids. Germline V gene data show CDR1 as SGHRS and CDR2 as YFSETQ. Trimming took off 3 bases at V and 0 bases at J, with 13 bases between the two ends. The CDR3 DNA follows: TGCGCCAGCAGCTCCGCCCCAGGGGCCTCTGGAAACACCATATATTTT. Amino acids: CASSSAPGASGNTIYF.

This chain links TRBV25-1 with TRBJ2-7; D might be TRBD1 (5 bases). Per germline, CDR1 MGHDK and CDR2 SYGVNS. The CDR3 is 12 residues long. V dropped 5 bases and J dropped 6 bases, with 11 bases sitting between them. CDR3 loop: CASSTGYREQYF. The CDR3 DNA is TGTGCCAGCAGTACAGGTTACCGCGAGCAGTACTTC.

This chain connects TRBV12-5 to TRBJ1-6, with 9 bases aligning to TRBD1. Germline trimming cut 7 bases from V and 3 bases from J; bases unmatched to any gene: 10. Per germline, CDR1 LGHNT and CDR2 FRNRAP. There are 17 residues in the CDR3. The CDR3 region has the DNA TGTGCTAGTGCCCCGGGACAGGGAGGGGACTATAATTCACCCCTCCACTTT. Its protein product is CASAPGQGGDYNSPLHF.

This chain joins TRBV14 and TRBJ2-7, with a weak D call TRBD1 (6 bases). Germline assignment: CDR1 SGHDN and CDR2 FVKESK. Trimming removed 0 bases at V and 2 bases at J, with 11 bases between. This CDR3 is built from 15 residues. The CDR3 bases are TGTGCCAGCAGCCAAGAGCAGGGGCAAGCCTACGAGCAGTACTTC. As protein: CASSQEQGQAYEQYF.

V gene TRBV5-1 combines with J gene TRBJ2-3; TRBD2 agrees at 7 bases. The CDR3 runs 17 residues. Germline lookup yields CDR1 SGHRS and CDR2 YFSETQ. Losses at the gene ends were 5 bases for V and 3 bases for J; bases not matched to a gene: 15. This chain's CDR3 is CASSRLGERGRTDTQYF. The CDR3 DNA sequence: TGCGCCAGCAGTCGCTTGGGGGAGCGGGGTCGGACAGATACGCAGTATTTT.

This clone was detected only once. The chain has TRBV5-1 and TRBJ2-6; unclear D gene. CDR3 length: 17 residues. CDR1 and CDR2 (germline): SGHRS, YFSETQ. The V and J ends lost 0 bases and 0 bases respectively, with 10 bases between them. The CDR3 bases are TGCGCCAGCAGCTTGGCCGGATGGAGCTCTGGGGCCAACGTCCTGACTTTC. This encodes CASSLAGWSSGANVLTF. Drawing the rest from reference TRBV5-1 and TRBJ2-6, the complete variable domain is KAGVTQTPRYLIKTRGQQVTLSCSPISGHRSVSWYQQTPGQGLQFLFEYFSETQRNKGNFPGRFSGRQFSNSRSEMNVSTLELGDSALYLCASSLAGWSSGANVLTFGAGSRLTVL.

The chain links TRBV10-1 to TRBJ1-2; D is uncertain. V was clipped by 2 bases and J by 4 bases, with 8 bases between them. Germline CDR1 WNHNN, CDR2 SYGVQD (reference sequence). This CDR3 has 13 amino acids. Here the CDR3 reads CASSEGEGYGYTF. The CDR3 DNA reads TGCGCCAGCAGTGAGGGCGAGGGCTATGGCTACACCTTC.

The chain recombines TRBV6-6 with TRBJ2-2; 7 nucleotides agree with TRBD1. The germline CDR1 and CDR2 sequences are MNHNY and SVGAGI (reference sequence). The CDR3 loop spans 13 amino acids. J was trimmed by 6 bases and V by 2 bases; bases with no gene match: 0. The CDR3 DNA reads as TGTGCCAGCAGTTACAGGGGGCCCGGGGAGCTGTTTTTT. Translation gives CASSYRGPGELFF.

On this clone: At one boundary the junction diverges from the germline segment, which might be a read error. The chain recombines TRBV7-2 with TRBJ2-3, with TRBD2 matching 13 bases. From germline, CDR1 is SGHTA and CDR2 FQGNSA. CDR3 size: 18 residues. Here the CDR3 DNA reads TGTGCCAGCAGCCTGACTAGCGGGGGGACACTCCCCACATATACGCAGTATTTT. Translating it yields CASSLTSGGTLPTYTQYF.

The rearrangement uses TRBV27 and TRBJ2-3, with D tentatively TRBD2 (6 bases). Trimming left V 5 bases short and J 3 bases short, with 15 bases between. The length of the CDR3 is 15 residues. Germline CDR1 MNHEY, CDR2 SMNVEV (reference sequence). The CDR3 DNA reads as TGTGCCAGCAGTCCGGTGCGGGGTAAGACAGATACGCAGTATTTT. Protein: CASSPVRGKTDTQYF.